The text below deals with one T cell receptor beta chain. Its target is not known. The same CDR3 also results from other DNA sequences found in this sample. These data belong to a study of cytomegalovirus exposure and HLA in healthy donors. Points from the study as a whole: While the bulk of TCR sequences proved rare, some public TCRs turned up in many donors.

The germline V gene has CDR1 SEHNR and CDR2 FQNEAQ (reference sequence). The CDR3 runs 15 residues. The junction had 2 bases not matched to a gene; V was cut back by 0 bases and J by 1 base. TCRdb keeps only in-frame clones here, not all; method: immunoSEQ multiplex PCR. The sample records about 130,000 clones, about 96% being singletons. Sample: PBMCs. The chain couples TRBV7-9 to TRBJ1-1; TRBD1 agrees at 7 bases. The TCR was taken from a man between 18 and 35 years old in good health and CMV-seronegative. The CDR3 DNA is TGTGCCAGCAGCTTAGCGCAGGGGGGGAACACTGAAGCTTTCTTT. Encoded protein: CASSLAQGGNTEAFF. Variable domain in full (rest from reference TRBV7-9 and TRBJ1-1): DTGVSQNPRHKITKRGQNVTFRCDPISEHNRLYWYRQTLGQGPEFLTYFQNEAQLEKSRLLSDRFSAERPKGSFSTLEIQRTEQGDSAMYLCASSLAQGGNTEAFFGQGTRLTVV.